The present T cell receptor beta chain was sequenced within a study of OX40 agonist ivuxolimab in advanced cancers. Trimming stripped 7 bases from V and 0 bases from J, with 14 bases between. CDR1 and CDR2 from the germline V gene are SGHRS and YFSETQ. The CDR3 contains 14 residues. Some clones are missing from TCRdb's copy, which holds only in-frame ones; the method was immunoSEQ multiplex PCR. This sample has over 55,000 clones, with 80% found just once. The chain carries TRBV5-1 and TRBJ2-7; D gene uncertain. The sequence came from an adult with an advanced solid tumor such as melanoma, head and neck, liver or kidney cancer. The sample was CD4+ or CD8+ T cells sorted from blood, taken in a trial of the OX40 agonist ivuxolimab. DNA for the CDR3: TGCGCCAGCGGCACCGGCGACGGCTCCTACGAGCAGTACTTC. It translates to CASGTGDGSYEQYF.